A single sample gave rise to the 32 T cell receptor beta chains below, sequenced in a study of T cells in Graves' hyperthyroidism and ophthalmopathy. Amplification of TCR beta CDR3 regions was performed using RNA transcripts as template. TCR CDR3 regions were first amplified by RT-PCR with HTBI primers. One entry per CDR3 protein results from TCRdb running MiXCR on the multiplex PCR reads. The sample includes about 520,000 distinct CDR3 sequences, less than 25% seen only once; the top ten take 26%. What was sequenced was blood. The receptor source for this set is a man aged 18 to 35 with Graves' hyperthyroidism.

This sequence joins TRBV5-1 and TRBJ1-1; D unresolved. Germline V gene data show CDR1 as SGHRS and CDR2 as YFSETQ. Trimming cost V 0 bases and J 7 bases, with 10 bases left between them. The CDR3 contains 13 residues. CDR3 sequence (DNA): TGCGCCAGCAGCTTGGGGAGACTGTATGAAGCTTTCTTT. This encodes CASSLGRLYEAFF.

In this sample, this clonotype turned up a few times. This sequence joins TRBV30 and TRBJ1-1; D gene unclear. V was cut by 0 bases and J by 3 bases, with 8 bases left in between. CDR1 is GTSNPN, CDR2 SVGIG, per germline (reference sequence). This CDR3 contains 13 residues. CDR3 amino acids: CAWSVAGDTEAFF. The DNA for the CDR3 is TGTGCCTGGAGTGTGGCGGGAGACACTGAAGCTTTCTTT.

The V call is TRBV11-2, the J call TRBJ1-1, with D possibly being TRBD1 (5 bases). The V gene's germline CDR1 is SGHAT and CDR2 FQNNGV. Trimming took 5 bases from V and 1 from J, leaving 8 bases between them. This CDR3 spans 13 amino acids. The CDR3 loop reads CASSKQENTEAFF. CDR3 coding DNA: TGTGCCAGCAGCAAACAGGAGAACACTGAAGCTTTCTTT. The variable domain in full, completed from reference TRBV11-2 and TRBJ1-1, reads EAGVAQSPRYKIIEKRQSVAFWCNPISGHATLYWYQQILGQGPKLLIQFQNNGVVDDSQLPKDRFSAERLKGVDSTLKIQPAKLEDSAVYLCASSKQENTEAFFGQGTRLTVV.

The chain has TRBV20-1 and TRBJ1-5; 8 nucleotides agree with TRBD1. The junction had 8 bases not matched to a gene; V was cut back by 2 bases and J by 5 bases. The CDR3 length is 15 residues. From germline, CDR1 is DFQATT and CDR2 SNEGSKA (reference sequence). CDR3 sequence (DNA): TGCAGTGCTAGAAGGGGGACAGGAACTTATCAGCCCCAGCATTTT. It is translated as CSARRGTGTYQPQHF.

This clonotype was recorded at least ten times. The chain uses TRBV3-1 and TRBJ1-2; tentative D call: TRBD1 (5 bases). The V end lost 0 bases, the J end lost 4 bases, and 15 bases lay between the germline ends. The germline V gene has CDR1 LGHDT and CDR2 YNNKEL (reference sequence). The CDR3 runs 16 residues. For the CDR3, the DNA is TGTGCCAGCAGCCAAGAAGGCAGGGCATCGGGCTATGGCTACACCTTC. Protein: CASSQEGRASGYGYTF.

The table lists this clonotype with many counts. The chain joins TRBV6-5 to TRBJ2-5, with TRBD1 matching 7 bases. The CDR3 length is 13 residues. Germline trimming cut 4 bases from V and 5 bases from J; bases unmatched to any gene: 4. The germline V gene has CDR1 MNHEY and CDR2 SVGAGI. The CDR3 region is CASSSTGWETQYF. CDR3 sequence (DNA): TGTGCCAGCAGTTCGACAGGGTGGGAGACCCAGTACTTC.

This clonotype was seen at least ten times. The chain is built from TRBV28 and TRBJ1-5; D is unresolved. Germline assignment: CDR1 MDHEN and CDR2 SYDVKM. V dropped 6 bases and J dropped 0 bases, with 9 bases sitting between them. The CDR3 loop spans 14 amino acids. The CDR3 bases are TGTGCCAGCAGAGGAACAGATAGCAATCAGCCCCAGCATTTT. It encodes CASRGTDSNQPQHF.

There are many counts of this clonotype. The chain links TRBV27 to TRBJ2-7; 9 positions agree with TRBD1. Trimming cost V 0 bases and J 4 bases; bases outside gene matches: 10. The CDR3 is 17 amino acids. Germline V gives CDR1 MNHEY, CDR2 SMNVEV (reference sequence). Written as DNA, the CDR3 is TGTGCCAGCAGTTTATCGGCCCGGACAGGGGCAGTTTACGAGCAGTACTTC. Residues: CASSLSARTGAVYEQYF.

As to this clonotype: At one of its ends the junction is not consistent with the germline gene, which may arise from a read error. The chain employs TRBV11-3 and TRBJ1-3; tentatively, D is TRBD1 (5 bases). The CDR3 sequence is 15 residues long. In germline, CDR1 is SGHNT, CDR2 YENEEA. The CDR3 coding sequence is TGTGCCAGCATCTTAGGACTTAACAGGGGAAACACCATATATTTT. This gives the protein CASILGLNRGNTIYF. The whole variable domain, filled in from reference TRBV11-3 and TRBJ1-3, reads EAGVVQSPRYKIIEKKQPVAFWCNPISGHNTLYWYLQNLGQGPELLIRYENEEAVDDSQLPKDRFSAERLKGVDSTLKIQPAELGDSAVYLCASILGLNRGNTIYFGEGSWLTVV.

This clonotype came up a few times. This chain joins TRBV6-1 and TRBJ1-6, with no clear D. Trimming stripped 8 bases from V and 1 base from J, with 9 bases between. The germline gives CDR1 MNHNS, CDR2 SASEGT. CDR3 length: 14 amino acids. The CDR3 nucleotides read TGTGCCAGCTCCGAGGCGTCCTATAATTCACCCCTCCACTTT. This sequence encodes CASSEASYNSPLHF.

This clonotype has only a few counts. The chain employs TRBV6-9 and TRBJ1-6; unclear D gene. Germline-derived CDR1 and CDR2 are MNHGY and SVAAGI. This CDR3 region has 13 residues. The germline V and J ends were trimmed by 5 bases and 5 bases, with 7 bases remaining between them. The CDR3 loop reads CASSRPNNSPLHF. The DNA of the CDR3 is TGTGCCAGCAGTCGACCGAATAATTCACCCCTCCACTTT.

The rearrangement links TRBV6-1 to TRBJ1-1; 8 bases agree with TRBD1. J gave up 11 bases and V 6 bases, and 11 bases lay outside the gene matches. Per germline, CDR1 MNHNS and CDR2 SASEGT. CDR3 size: 13 residues. The CDR3 sequence is CASSRMDRAAAFF. The DNA for the CDR3 is TGTGCCAGCAGCCGAATGGACAGGGCGGCGGCTTTCTTT.

This clonotype was found a few times. The CDR3 protein is CASSTRGETEAFF. As DNA, the CDR3 is TGTGCCAGCTCGACCAGGGGGGAGACTGAAGCTTTCTTT. The V call is TRBV2, the J call TRBJ1-1; 7 nucleotides line up with TRBD1. With V trimmed by 8 bases and J by 5 bases, 8 bases remained unmatched. CDR1 and CDR2 (germline): SNHLY, FYNNEI. This CDR3 contains 13 residues.

This clonotype was picked up many times. This chain connects TRBV7-2 to TRBJ2-5, with 7 bases aligning to TRBD2. Germline trimming cut 5 bases from V and 3 bases from J; bases unmatched to any gene: 3. This CDR3 region has 13 residues. Germline CDR1 and CDR2: SGHTA and FQGNSA. CDR3 bases: TGTGCCAGCAGCAGGAGCGGGGAAGAGACCCAGTACTTC. Translating gives CASSRSGEETQYF. The full variable domain, with the rest looked up from reference TRBV7-2 and TRBJ2-5, is GAGVSQSPSNKVTEKGKDVELRCDPISGHTALYWYRQSLGQGLEFLIYFQGNSAPDKSGLPSDRFSAERTGGSVSTLTIQRTQQEDSAVYLCASSRSGEETQYFGPGTRLLVL.

This clonotype has a count of ten or more. This chain connects TRBV12-3 or TRBV12-4 to TRBJ1-5; D possibly corresponds to TRBD1 (6 bases). V dropped 8 bases and J dropped 4 bases, with 12 bases sitting between them. The CDR3 is 13 amino acids. CDR3 DNA: TGTGCCAGCGCGGCAGGGGTGAATCAGCCCCAGCATTTT. Its translation is CASAAGVNQPQHF.

This clonotype was detected many times. V gene TRBV12-3 or TRBV12-4 combines with J gene TRBJ1-5; TRBD1 matches at 8 bases. J was trimmed by 9 bases and V by 2 bases; bases with no gene match: 3. The CDR3 totals 13 residues. This CDR3 reads CASSLQGAGPQHF. CDR3 nucleotides: TGTGCCAGCAGTTTACAGGGGGCAGGGCCCCAGCATTTT.

This clonotype has at least ten counts. The germline gene is not matched at one end of the junction; a read error may be the cause. The rearrangement uses TRBV5-1 and TRBJ1-1; perhaps TRBD1 as D (6 bases). CDR3 length: 14 residues. Germline V lookup: CDR1 SGHRS, CDR2 YFSETQ. The CDR3 spells CASSPRTVNTEAFF. CDR3 bases: TGTGCCAGCAGTCCCCGGACAGTGAACACTGAAGCTTTCTTT. The whole variable domain, remainder taken from reference TRBV5-1 and TRBJ1-1, is KAGVTQTPRYLIKTRGQQVTLSCSPISGHRSVSWYQQTPGQGLQFLFEYFSETQRNKGNFPGRFSGRQFSNSRSEMNVSTLELGDSALYLCASSPRTVNTEAFFGQGTRLTVV.

This clonotype appeared many times. This chain connects TRBV6-1 to TRBJ1-1; D unresolved. V dropped 6 bases and J dropped 4 bases, with 12 bases sitting between them. Germline assignment: CDR1 MNHNS and CDR2 SASEGT. The CDR3 extends over 13 amino acids. The CDR3 DNA sequence: TGTGCCAGCAGCCTCGGGTCTACCACTGAAGCTTTCTTT. Its translation: CASSLGSTTEAFF.

This chain connects TRBV5-6 to TRBJ2-7; perhaps TRBD2 as D (6 bases). Trimming removed 0 bases at V and 7 bases at J, with 14 bases between. Per the germline V gene, CDR1 is SGHDT and CDR2 is YYEEEE. There are 14 residues in the CDR3. The CDR3 nucleotides read TGTGCCAGCAGCTTGGACGGAAACGCGGGGGAGCAGTACTTC. This codes for CASSLDGNAGEQYF. The full variable domain, in which reference TRBV5-6 and TRBJ2-7 provide the parts outside the CDR3, is DAGVTQSPTHLIKTRGQQVTLRCSPKSGHDTVSWYQQALGQGPQFIFQYYEEEERQRGNFPDRFSGHQFPNYSSELNVNALLLGDSALYLCASSLDGNAGEQYFGPGTRLTVT.

This chain connects TRBV12-3 or TRBV12-4 to TRBJ1-3, with D unresolved. The length of the CDR3 is 15 residues. The V end was cut by 3 bases, the J end by 5 bases, with 14 bases between. The CDR3 sequence: CASSFLPGGRNTIYF. As DNA, the CDR3 is TGTGCCAGCAGTTTTTTACCAGGCGGCCGAAACACCATATATTTT.

This chain joins TRBV4-1 and TRBJ2-5, with D possibly being TRBD2 (6 bases). V was cut by 6 bases and J by 4 bases, with 27 bases left in between. Looked up from germline, CDR1 is MGHRA and CDR2 is YSYEKL. The CDR3 contains 18 residues. The CDR3 nucleotides read TGCGCCAGCAGTCCGCTCCCCGCTCCCGGGCTGGGGGGAGAGACCCAGTACTTC. Amino acid sequence: CASSPLPAPGLGGETQYF.

This clonotype was observed many times. The chain links TRBV7-8 to TRBJ2-7, with 8 positions matching TRBD2. There are 15 residues in the CDR3. Trimming at V came to 5 bases and at J to 3 bases, leaving 9 bases not matched to a gene. The V gene's germline CDR1 is SGHVS and CDR2 FQNEAQ. CDR3 protein: CASSPGGSAHYEQYF. CDR3 sequence (DNA): TGTGCCAGCAGCCCGGGAGGGTCAGCCCACTACGAGCAGTACTTC.

The genes are TRBV2 and TRBJ1-1; possible D gene TRBD1, 6 bases. Germline V lookup: CDR1 SNHLY, CDR2 FYNNEI. This CDR3 is built from 16 residues. Trimming left V 6 bases short and J 0 bases short, with 17 bases between. CDR3 nucleotide sequence: TGTGCCAGCAGCCAGCCGGGGGCGGATATGAACACTGAAGCTTTCTTT. The encoded protein is CASSQPGADMNTEAFF.

At least ten counts were recorded for this clonotype. V usage is TRBV12-3 or TRBV12-4 and J usage is TRBJ2-2; D may be TRBD2 (6 bases). The CDR3 loop spans 14 amino acids. V was shortened by 7 bases and J by 4 bases, with 13 bases between the two germline ends. The CDR3 sequence is CASTTGLVTGELFF. The DNA of the CDR3 is TGTGCCAGCACCACGGGACTCGTCACCGGGGAGCTGTTTTTT.

This clonotype was recorded at least ten times. The chain has TRBV12-3 or TRBV12-4 and TRBJ2-5, with TRBD2 matching over 12 bases. The J segment lost 1 base and the V segment lost 5 bases, leaving 2 bases of the junction unmatched. The CDR3 loop spans 15 amino acids. The CDR3 loop is CASSTTSGGQETQYF. The CDR3 nucleotides read TGTGCCAGCAGTACGACTAGCGGGGGCCAAGAGACCCAGTACTTC.

As concerns this clonotype: Given a much more abundant clone one base away, this may be a read error. V and J are TRBV4-1 and TRBJ2-7, with D perhaps TRBD2 (6 bases). The CDR3 loop spans 17 amino acids. Trimming shortened V by 0 bases and J by 2 bases, and 17 bases separated the two germline ends. Germline values: CDR1 MGHRA, CDR2 YSYEKL. CDR3 protein: CASSQEEGQVKTYEQYF. In nucleotides, the CDR3 is TGCGCCAGCAGCCAAGAGGAGGGCCAGGTGAAAACCTACGAGCAGTACTTC.

This clonotype was observed at least ten times. V and J are TRBV11-1 and TRBJ1-5; 11 nucleotides match TRBD1. The CDR3 consists of 17 residues. Germline lookup yields CDR1 SGHAT and CDR2 FQDESV (reference sequence). With V trimmed by 5 bases and J by 7 bases, 13 bases remained unmatched. The CDR3 DNA sequence: TGTGCCAGCAGCCACAGGACCGGGACAGGGGGAATGCAGCCCCAGCATTTT. Its protein product is CASSHRTGTGGMQPQHF.

This clonotype was recorded a few times. The chain employs TRBV7-2 and TRBJ2-2; D is ambiguous. This CDR3 contains 14 residues. Germline V CDR1 and CDR2: SGHTA, FQGNSA. The V end lost 8 bases, the J end lost 4 bases, and 14 bases lay between the germline ends. CDR3 DNA: TGTGCCAGCTCCTGGGGATCCCTCACCGGGGAGCTGTTTTTT. It codes for CASSWGSLTGELFF.

This clonotype was observed at least ten times. This chain links TRBV30 with TRBJ2-7; D may be TRBD1 (5 bases). This CDR3 has 15 residues. Germline assignment: CDR1 GTSNPN and CDR2 SVGIG (reference sequence). V dropped 2 bases and J dropped 7 bases, with 21 bases sitting between them. CDR3 residues: CAWSRGRVGLWEQYF. CDR3 in DNA: TGTGCCTGGAGTAGAGGCAGGGTAGGTCTTTGGGAGCAGTACTTC.

This clonotype has at least ten counts. The gene calls are TRBV14 and TRBJ1-2; no firm D call. In germline, CDR1 is SGHDN, CDR2 FVKESK. V lost 5 bases, J lost 7 bases, and 14 bases lay in between. The CDR3 loop spans 13 amino acids. The CDR3, as DNA: TGTGCCAGCAGCTCCACACCGGGATCTGGCTACACCTTC. Its protein product is CASSSTPGSGYTF.

As for this clonotype: One base away lies a much larger clone, so this may be a sequencing read error. This rearrangement joins TRBV30 to TRBJ2-7; D uncertain. Germline V gene data show CDR1 as GTSNPN and CDR2 as SVGIG (reference sequence). This CDR3 region has 11 residues. In nucleotides, the CDR3 is TGTGCCTGGAGACGAGATTACGAGCAGCACTTC. Translated: CAWRRDYEQHF.

This clonotype was found many times. J is TRBJ2-3 and V is TRBV6-1; TRBD2 might be the D (5 bases). CDR3 length: 15 residues. Trimming removed 6 bases at V and 2 bases at J, with 15 bases between. The germline V gene encodes CDR1 MNHNS and CDR2 SASEGT. The CDR3 loop is CASRDRKRPTDTQYF. The CDR3, as DNA: TGTGCCAGCAGGGACCGAAAGCGGCCCACAGATACGCAGTATTTT.